The 27 T cell receptor beta chains below all came from one sample that was sequenced in a study of T cells after yellow fever vaccination. Each CDR3 protein is one row after TCRdb ran MiXCR on the 5' RACE reads. Altogether approximately 58,000 distinct CDR3 sequences are present, 5.7% being singletons, with the ten largest covering roughly 28%. The sequencing here drew on PBMCs, either bulk or a sorted T-cell subset (CD4+, CD8+, memory, or dextramer-sorted; not recorded which), taken on the day of the yellow fever booster vaccination. Receptor source: a young man who received the YFV17D yellow fever vaccine.

This CDR3 is CASSPWIRGGTEAFF. In DNA, the CDR3 is TGTGCCAGCAGCCCCTGGATCAGGGGGGGAACTGAAGCTTTCTTT. This sequence joins TRBV14 and TRBJ1-1, with 7 bases fitting TRBD1. The CDR3 spans 15 residues. The ends lost 4 bases at V and 5 bases at J; junction bases unmatched: 10. Germline assignment: CDR1 SGHDN and CDR2 FVKESK.

This clonotype was seen only a few times. J is TRBJ2-6 and V is TRBV29-1, with D perhaps matching TRBD2 (6 bases). The CDR3 is 14 amino acids. CDR1 and CDR2 (germline): SQVTM, ANQGSEA. V was trimmed by 3 bases and J by 4 bases, leaving 10 bases between them. CDR3 DNA sequence: TGCAGCGTTGATGCGGGGCTCGGGGCCAACGTCCTGACTTTC. Amino acids: CSVDAGLGANVLTF.

This clonotype was counted at least ten times. The rearrangement uses TRBV30 and TRBJ2-3; D tentatively reads TRBD1 or TRBD2 (5 bases each). CDR3 size: 15 residues. V lost 2 bases and J 2 bases, leaving 14 bases between the germline ends. CDR1 and CDR2 from the germline V gene are GTSNPN and SVGIG (reference sequence). DNA of the CDR3: TGTGCCTGGAGTCCGGGGCTAGGGGACACAGATACGCAGTATTTT. Encoded protein: CAWSPGLGDTDTQYF.

This clonotype was counted a few times. This chain joins TRBV9 and TRBJ2-3, with D unclear. The V end was cut by 0 bases, the J end by 1 base, with 9 bases between. The CDR3 contains 15 residues. Germline V gives CDR1 SGDLS, CDR2 YYNGEE. The CDR3 nucleotides are TGTGCCAGCAGCGTAGAATGGTTTGGCACAGATACGCAGTATTTT. This sequence encodes CASSVEWFGTDTQYF.

The chain links TRBV5-5 to TRBJ2-2; D is unresolved. CDR3 length: 13 amino acids. V lost 3 bases and J 4 bases, leaving 7 bases between the germline ends. Germline V gene data show CDR1 as SGHKS and CDR2 as YYEKEE (reference sequence). The CDR3 DNA reads TGTGCCAGCAGCTCCGTCGGCACCGGGGAGCTGTTTTTT. It translates to CASSSVGTGELFF.

The table lists this clonotype with many counts. J is TRBJ2-2 and V is TRBV2; no clear D gene. This CDR3 has 13 residues. Per germline, CDR1 SNHLY and CDR2 FYNNEI. V shed 6 bases and J shed 3 bases, with 8 bases lying between them. The CDR3 loop is CASRPLDTGELFF. The CDR3 DNA sequence: TGTGCCAGCAGACCTCTGGACACCGGGGAGCTGTTTTTT.

This clonotype was detected once. The J gene is TRBJ1-3, the V gene TRBV11-2, with 8 bases aligning to TRBD1. The length of the CDR3 is 14 residues. Germline lookup yields CDR1 SGHAT and CDR2 FQNNGV. V shed 5 bases, J shed 8 bases, and the junction held 8 bases outside the gene matches. For the CDR3, the DNA is TGTGCCAGCAGCCTCCGGACAGGGTTAGACACCATATATTTT. Translated, it gives CASSLRTGLDTIYF.

This clonotype has only a few counts. Written as DNA, the CDR3 is TGCGCCAGCAGCCAATGGACAGGGAACTATGGCTACACCTTC. It translates to CASSQWTGNYGYTF. The chain recombines TRBV4-1 with TRBJ1-2, with 8 bases matching TRBD1. Per germline, CDR1 MGHRA and CDR2 YSYEKL. This CDR3 has 14 residues. J lost 2 bases, V lost 2 bases, and 1 base had no gene match.

This clonotype was seen only a few times. The gene calls are TRBV7-2 and TRBJ2-3; D may match TRBD1 or TRBD2 (6 bases each). V lost 7 bases to trimming and J lost 0 bases, with 17 bases between them. The V gene's germline CDR1 is SGHTA and CDR2 FQGNSA. CDR3 size: 16 residues. CDR3 protein: CASTHRGLQSTDTQYF. In DNA, the CDR3 is TGTGCCAGCACCCACCGGGGGCTTCAGAGCACAGATACGCAGTATTTT.

This clonotype was observed many times. V and J are TRBV5-6 and TRBJ1-1; possibly TRBD1 for D (5 bases). V was cut by 3 bases and J by 0 bases, with 12 bases left in between. Germline V gene data show CDR1 as SGHDT and CDR2 as YYEEEE. The CDR3 loop spans 15 amino acids. This CDR3 reads CASSSTGRMNTEAFF. For the CDR3, the DNA is TGTGCCAGCAGCTCCACGGGACGGATGAACACTGAAGCTTTCTTT.

This clonotype was recorded many times. The chain combines TRBV13 with TRBJ2-7; weak D call: TRBD2 (6 bases). The germline gives CDR1 PRHDT, CDR2 FYEKMQ (reference sequence). This CDR3 contains 14 residues. V lost 7 bases to trimming and J lost 2 bases, with 15 bases between them. The CDR3 DNA is TGTGCCAGCAAGGATAGCGGAGTAGCCTACGAGCAGTACTTC. Amino acids: CASKDSGVAYEQYF.

In this sample, this clonotype turned up many times. This chain joins TRBV2 and TRBJ1-5; no definite D call. Germline V gene sequence: CDR1 SNHLY, CDR2 FYNNEI. V was shortened by 6 bases and J by 2 bases, with 8 bases between the two germline ends. The CDR3 runs 13 residues. CDR3 sequence (DNA): TGTGCCAGCAGATCTGGGGGCAATCAGCCCCAGCATTTT. It is translated as CASRSGGNQPQHF. The variable domain in full, completed from reference TRBV2 and TRBJ1-5, reads EPEVTQTPSHQVTQMGQEVILRCVPISNHLYFYWYRQILGQKVEFLVSFYNNEISEKSEIFDDQFSVERPDGSNFTLKIRSTKLEDSAMYFCASRSGGNQPQHFGDGTRLSIL.

Ten or more counts support this clonotype. This chain uses TRBV9 with TRBJ1-1; the match to TRBD1 covers 7 bases. The CDR3 consists of 15 residues. V dropped 4 bases and J dropped 2; count of bases not matched to a gene: 8. In germline, CDR1 is SGDLS, CDR2 YYNGEE. CDR3 residues: CASSPRDRLNTEAFF. CDR3 sequence (DNA): TGTGCCAGCAGCCCCCGGGACAGACTAAACACTGAAGCTTTCTTT.

At least ten counts were recorded for this clonotype. The V gene is TRBV5-1, the J gene TRBJ2-1; either TRBD1 or TRBD2 may supply D (5 bases each). The CDR3 runs 15 residues. Germline V gene data show CDR1 as SGHRS and CDR2 as YFSETQ. Trimming took 4 bases from V and 0 from J, leaving 11 bases between them. CDR3 sequence (DNA): TGCGCCAGCAGCGCCGGGACCAACTCCTACAATGAGCAGTTCTTC. The encoded protein is CASSAGTNSYNEQFF.

This clonotype has at least ten counts. The V call is TRBV20-1, the J call TRBJ2-7; weak D call: TRBD1 (5 bases). CDR1 is DFQATT and CDR2 is SNEGSKA in the germline V gene (reference sequence). The CDR3 totals 17 residues. Between the trimmed V and J ends, which lost 0 bases and 2 bases, there was a span of 20 bases. The CDR3 is CSAREGRRQIKAYEQYV. The CDR3, as DNA: TGCAGTGCTAGAGAGGGCCGGCGACAGATCAAGGCCTACGAGCAGTACGTC.

This clonotype showed up many times. The chain couples TRBV9 to TRBJ2-3; unclear D gene. The germline V gene encodes CDR1 SGDLS and CDR2 YYNGEE. The CDR3 extends over 12 amino acids. V lost 4 bases and J lost 5, with 8 bases in between. The CDR3 DNA reads TGTGCCAGCAGCTGGGGTGGAGATACGCAGTATTTT. Its translation is CASSWGGDTQYF.

This clonotype was recorded a few times. The chain recombines TRBV4-1 with TRBJ2-5, with 10 bases that match TRBD2. The CDR3 sequence is 16 residues long. Germline CDR1 is MGHRA and CDR2 is YSYEKL. V was clipped by 2 bases and J by 1 base; unmatched bases: 4. CDR3 DNA: TGCGCCAGCAGCCAACCAACTAGCGGGGCCCAAGAGACCCAGTACTTC. This gives the protein CASSQPTSGAQETQYF.

This clonotype was counted a few times. This chain connects TRBV20-1 to TRBJ2-5; no clear D gene. Germline V gene lookup returns CDR1 DFQATT and CDR2 SNEGSKA (reference sequence). The CDR3 is 16 amino acids. Trimming took off 3 bases at V and 0 bases at J, with 17 bases between the two ends. CDR3 sequence reads: CSASLVANWYQETQYF. The CDR3 region has the DNA TGCAGTGCTAGCTTAGTGGCAAATTGGTACCAAGAGACCCAGTACTTC.

This clonotype has ten or more counts. The rearrangement links TRBV5-1 to TRBJ2-1, with TRBD2 matching over 8 bases. Germline V gene sequence: CDR1 SGHRS, CDR2 YFSETQ. This CDR3 spans 15 amino acids. V shed 4 bases and J 7 bases; nucleotides not matched to a gene: 10. The CDR3 loop reads CASSPPDGGANEQFF. In nucleotides, the CDR3 is TGCGCCAGCAGCCCTCCCGACGGGGGGGCGAATGAGCAGTTCTTC.

This clonotype was detected many times. This chain joins TRBV15 and TRBJ1-2; D unresolved. Trimming removed 5 bases at V and 4 bases at J, with 14 bases between. Germline CDR1 is LNHNV and CDR2 is YYDKDF (reference sequence). The CDR3 sequence is 14 residues long. CDR3 sequence (DNA): TGTGCCACCAGCGGTGTCTCAGGATCCTATGGCTACACCTTC. Amino acids: CATSGVSGSYGYTF.

This clonotype was observed a few times. CDR3 nucleotides: TGTGCCAGCAGCTTACCCGCAGCCGATGCGGGAAACACCATATATTTT. As protein: CASSLPAADAGNTIYF. This sequence joins TRBV7-9 and TRBJ1-3, with D unclear. Germline V CDR1 and CDR2: SEHNR, FQNEAQ (reference sequence). The CDR3 extends over 16 amino acids. V was trimmed by 2 bases and J by 4 bases, leaving 15 bases between them.

In this sample, this clonotype turned up many times. The rearrangement uses TRBV7-2 and TRBJ2-3; the match to TRBD2 covers 7 bases. CDR1 is SGHTA, CDR2 FQGNSA, per germline. The CDR3 length is 13 residues. Trimming removed 5 bases from V and 6 bases from J; junction bases left unmatched: 5. The CDR3 DNA reads as TGTGCCAGCAGCCCCTGGGAGGGGGATACGCAGTATTTT. Its translation: CASSPWEGDTQYF.

The chain recombines TRBV19 with TRBJ2-2; D not resolved. Trimming removed 9 bases at V and 8 bases at J, with 10 bases between. The CDR3 consists of 11 residues. The germline gives CDR1 LNHDA, CDR2 SQIVND (reference sequence). This chain's CDR3 is CASGHRGELFF. CDR3 bases: TGTGCCAGCGGCCACCGAGGGGAGCTGTTTTTT. Drawing the rest from reference TRBV19 and TRBJ2-2, the complete variable domain is DGGITQSPKYLFRKEGQNVTLSCEQNLNHDAMYWYRQDPGQGLRLIYYSQIVNDFQKGDIAEGYSVSREKKESFPLTVTSAQKNPTAFYLCASGHRGELFFGEGSRLTVL.

This clonotype was counted only a few times. The V gene is TRBV7-9, the J gene TRBJ2-5; D gene unclear. The CDR3 runs 13 residues. In germline, CDR1 is SEHNR, CDR2 FQNEAQ (reference sequence). V lost 5 bases to trimming and J lost 1 base, with 8 bases between them. The CDR3 nucleotides are TGTGCCAGCAGCCAGTCCATCCAAGAGACCCAGTACTTC. Its translation: CASSQSIQETQYF.

The V and J genes are TRBV29-1 and TRBJ1-2; no clear D. Trimming took 2 bases from V and 8 from J, leaving 15 bases between them. This CDR3 has 13 residues. CDR1 SQVTM and CDR2 ANQGSEA come from the germline V gene. CDR3 bases: TGCAGCGTTGAACACGACGAACGTGGGGGCTACACCTTC. Protein product: CSVEHDERGGYTF.

This clonotype was found many times. J is TRBJ2-7 and V is TRBV4-3; 8 nucleotides align to TRBD1. The CDR3 covers 16 residues. With 1 base clipped from V and 5 bases from J, the junction kept 10 bases outside the gene matches. Per germline, CDR1 LGHNA and CDR2 YSLEER. CDR3 residues: CASSQAADRAWDEQYF. DNA of the CDR3: TGCGCCAGCAGCCAAGCTGCGGACAGGGCCTGGGACGAGCAGTACTTC.

The chain links TRBV12-3 or TRBV12-4 to TRBJ2-5, with 7 bases lining up with TRBD1. J was trimmed by 0 bases and V by 6 bases; bases with no gene match: 1. CDR3 length equals 13 residues. The CDR3 DNA is TGTGCCAGCAGACAGGGGTACCAAGAGACCCAGTACTTC. The encoded protein is CASRQGYQETQYF.